These 20 T cell receptor beta chains were all obtained from the same sample, sequenced in a study of blood T cell repertoires in COVID-19. Using immunoSEQ multiplex PCR, the repertoire was profiled, and TCRdb retains in-frame clones only, with some absent. Of some 60,000 clones listed, around 90% are singletons. The sequenced material came from peripheral blood. Receptors were obtained from a human donor in a cohort sampled during active COVID-19.

This sequence joins TRBV19 and TRBJ2-5; TRBD1 matches 7 bases. Trimming at V came to 1 base and at J to 4 bases, leaving 6 bases not matched to a gene. This CDR3 contains 15 residues. Germline V CDR1 and CDR2: LNHDA, SQIVND (reference sequence). The CDR3 here is CASSIGTGDLETQYF. The CDR3 DNA follows: TGTGCCAGTAGTATAGGTACAGGGGATCTAGAGACCCAGTACTTC.

This chain uses TRBV9 with TRBJ1-6, with a tentative D call TRBD1 (5 bases). Per germline, CDR1 SGDLS and CDR2 YYNGEE. V dropped 4 bases and J dropped 5 bases, with 13 bases sitting between them. CDR3 length equals 15 residues. CDR3 DNA: TGTGCCAGCAGCCCCGGGGGTTCCGATAATTCACCCCTCCACTTT. This codes for CASSPGGSDNSPLHF.

Here the CDR3 DNA reads TGTGCCAGCAGTGCTCCCGGGATCTCCTACGAGCAGTACTTC. This gives the protein CASSAPGISYEQYF. The J gene is TRBJ2-7, the V gene TRBV28; D possibly corresponds to TRBD2 (5 bases). Germline V gene data show CDR1 as MDHEN and CDR2 as SYDVKM. CDR3 length equals 14 residues. Trimming cost V 5 bases and J 0 bases, with 11 bases left between them. Variable domain in full (rest from reference TRBV28 and TRBJ2-7): DVKVTQSSRYLVKRTGEKVFLECVQDMDHENMFWYRQDPGLGLRLIYFSYDVKMKEKGDIPEGYSVSREKKERFSLILESASTNQTSMYLCASSAPGISYEQYFGPGTRLTVT.

V is TRBV29-1 and J is TRBJ2-7, with 10 bases matching TRBD1. J was trimmed by 0 bases and V by 8 bases; bases with no gene match: 4. CDR3 size: 13 residues. Germline values: CDR1 SQVTM, CDR2 ANQGSEA. DNA of the CDR3: TGCAGCTACCGGACAGGGGGCTCCTACGAGCAGTACTTC. This sequence encodes CSYRTGGSYEQYF.

V and J are TRBV6-6 and TRBJ1-3; D gene unclear. The CDR3 loop spans 16 amino acids. V gave up 6 bases and J gave up 4 bases, with 19 bases separating them. CDR1 is MNHNY and CDR2 is SVGAGI in the germline V gene (reference sequence). CDR3 bases: TGTGCCAGCAGCCGGCCCCAGGATTCGGCGGGAAACACCATATATTTT. It yields the protein CASSRPQDSAGNTIYF.

The V gene is TRBV14, the J gene TRBJ1-1; no clear D. V lost 4 bases to trimming and J lost 4 bases, with 13 bases between them. The CDR3 has 14 residues. Germline V gives CDR1 SGHDN, CDR2 FVKESK. CDR3 sequence: CASSLRWEGTEAFF. CDR3 nucleotide sequence: TGTGCCAGCAGCCTCCGATGGGAGGGCACTGAAGCTTTCTTT.

This chain connects TRBV11-3 to TRBJ2-1; D is perhaps TRBD1 (6 bases). The length of the CDR3 is 15 residues. V dropped 4 bases and J dropped 8 bases, with 18 bases sitting between them. The germline CDR1 and CDR2 sequences are SGHNT and YENEEA. CDR3 sequence reads: CASSSLQGYEDEQFF. CDR3 bases: TGTGCCAGCAGCTCATTACAGGGATATGAGGATGAGCAGTTCTTC.

J is TRBJ2-3 and V is TRBV19; weak D call: TRBD1 (5 bases). This CDR3 is 15 amino acids long. Trimming pared 1 base from V and 0 bases from J, leaving 8 bases between. Germline CDR1 is LNHDA and CDR2 is SQIVND (reference sequence). The CDR3 protein is CASSIGGSSTDTQYF. CDR3 nucleotide sequence: TGTGCCAGTAGTATAGGGGGCTCTAGCACAGATACGCAGTATTTT. Full variable domain (outside the CDR3, taken from reference TRBV19 and TRBJ2-3): DGGITQSPKYLFRKEGQNVTLSCEQNLNHDAMYWYRQDPGQGLRLIYYSQIVNDFQKGDIAEGYSVSREKKESFPLTVTSAQKNPTAFYLCASSIGGSSTDTQYFGPGTRLTVL.

The genes are TRBV28 and TRBJ2-3; TRBD1 is a possible D gene (6 bases). V dropped 4 bases and J dropped 8 bases, with 10 bases sitting between them. In germline, CDR1 is MDHEN, CDR2 SYDVKM. The CDR3 covers 12 residues. As DNA, the CDR3 is TGTGCCAGCAGTTCGGACAGCGTTACGCAGTATTTT. It encodes CASSSDSVTQYF.

The genes are TRBV2 and TRBJ2-5; no definite D call. Trimming took off 1 base at V and 2 bases at J, with 11 bases between the two ends. In germline, CDR1 is SNHLY, CDR2 FYNNEI. The CDR3 sequence is 15 residues long. The CDR3 is CASSEGLQLQETQYF. The CDR3 DNA sequence: TGTGCCAGCAGTGAAGGTTTACAGCTTCAAGAGACCCAGTACTTC.

The chain joins TRBV4-2 to TRBJ2-7, with TRBD2 matching 7 bases. The germline gives CDR1 LGHNA, CDR2 YNFKEQ. J gave up 4 bases and V 5 bases, and 8 bases lay outside the gene matches. This CDR3 comprises 14 residues. CDR3 amino acids: CASSEWEGPYEQYF. In DNA form, the CDR3 reads TGTGCCAGCAGCGAGTGGGAGGGCCCATACGAGCAGTACTTC.

This clone turned up a few times. This sequence joins TRBV3-1 (or the pseudogene TRBV3-2) and TRBJ1-2, with D unclear. This CDR3 comprises 13 residues. The V end lost 5 bases, the J end lost 0 bases, and 7 bases lay between the germline ends. CDR1 and CDR2 (germline): LGHDT, YNNKEL (reference sequence). CDR3 in amino acids: CASSYLANYGYTF. The CDR3 bases are TGTGCCAGCAGCTACCTAGCTAACTATGGCTACACCTTC.

The rearrangement joins TRBV10-2 to TRBJ2-2, with 8 positions matching TRBD1. The germline gives CDR1 WSHSY, CDR2 SAAADI. The V gene end was trimmed by 6 bases and the J gene end by 0 bases; junction bases not matched to a gene: 6. The CDR3 spans 16 residues. This CDR3 is CASSRWDRSNTGELFF. The CDR3 DNA sequence: TGCGCCAGCAGCCGGTGGGACAGGTCGAACACCGGGGAGCTGTTTTTT.

This clone showed up just a few times. The rearrangement joins TRBV6-5 to TRBJ1-2; TRBD1 aligns across 7 bases. The germline CDR1 and CDR2 sequences are MNHEY and SVGAGI. V shed 7 bases and J 4 bases; nucleotides not matched to a gene: 12. The CDR3 sequence is 15 residues long. CDR3 nucleotides: TGTGCCAGCACCCAGGCCGCTACAGGGGCCTATGGCTACACCTTC. This encodes CASTQAATGAYGYTF.

V is TRBV9 and J is TRBJ2-2, with 13 positions matching TRBD2. V lost 3 bases and J lost 4; bases outside the gene matches: 9. The CDR3 has 18 residues. Per the germline V gene, CDR1 is SGDLS and CDR2 is YYNGEE. The CDR3 loop is CASSAKLAGGPGTGELFF. CDR3 bases: TGTGCCAGCAGCGCCAAACTAGCGGGAGGGCCGGGCACCGGGGAGCTGTTTTTT.

This clone has only one observation. V usage is TRBV6-2 or TRBV6-3 and J usage is TRBJ2-3; possibly TRBD1 for D (5 bases). CDR3 size: 13 residues. Germline CDR1 MNHEY, CDR2 SVGEGT. The V gene lost 5 bases and the J gene lost 1 base, with 7 bases spanning the gap. Written as DNA, the CDR3 is TGTGCCAGCAGTAACAGGCGCACAGATACGCAGTATTTT. Translated: CASSNRRTDTQYF.

This clone showed up just once. Other DNA sequences in the same sample also yield this CDR3. J is TRBJ1-2 and V is TRBV13; D unresolved. The CDR3 has 13 residues. The ends were cut back, 0 bases at V and 4 bases at J, with 6 bases in the middle. Germline V gives CDR1 PRHDT, CDR2 FYEKMQ (reference sequence). CDR3: CASSLGGVYGYTF. The CDR3, as DNA: TGTGCCAGCAGCTTAGGTGGAGTCTATGGCTACACCTTC.

The chain uses TRBV19 and TRBJ2-7; TRBD2 matches 9 bases. This CDR3 contains 15 residues. Per the germline V gene, CDR1 is LNHDA and CDR2 is SQIVND (reference sequence). Germline trimming cut 1 base from V and 4 bases from J; bases unmatched to any gene: 5. CDR3 protein: CASSIGLAGTYEQYF. In DNA form, the CDR3 reads TGTGCCAGTAGTATAGGTCTAGCGGGAACTTACGAGCAGTACTTC.

The DNA for the CDR3 is TGTGCCAGCAGAGAGGGGGCTAGGAGCACTGAAGCTTTCTTT. It encodes CASREGARSTEAFF. V usage is TRBV5-5 and J usage is TRBJ1-1; 7 bases align to TRBD1. Germline V gives CDR1 SGHKS, CDR2 YYEKEE (reference sequence). The length of the CDR3 is 14 residues. The ends lost 5 bases at V and 4 bases at J; junction bases unmatched: 8.

This clone was seen a single time. The chain carries TRBV5-6 and TRBJ2-1; a possible D gene is TRBD2 (6 bases). CDR1 and CDR2 (germline): SGHDT, YYEEEE. V dropped 0 bases and J dropped 3 bases, with 13 bases sitting between them. The CDR3 extends over 16 amino acids. DNA of the CDR3: TGTGCCAGCAGCTTGGTAACTAGCACTAACTACAATGAGCAGTTCTTC. Its translation is CASSLVTSTNYNEQFF.